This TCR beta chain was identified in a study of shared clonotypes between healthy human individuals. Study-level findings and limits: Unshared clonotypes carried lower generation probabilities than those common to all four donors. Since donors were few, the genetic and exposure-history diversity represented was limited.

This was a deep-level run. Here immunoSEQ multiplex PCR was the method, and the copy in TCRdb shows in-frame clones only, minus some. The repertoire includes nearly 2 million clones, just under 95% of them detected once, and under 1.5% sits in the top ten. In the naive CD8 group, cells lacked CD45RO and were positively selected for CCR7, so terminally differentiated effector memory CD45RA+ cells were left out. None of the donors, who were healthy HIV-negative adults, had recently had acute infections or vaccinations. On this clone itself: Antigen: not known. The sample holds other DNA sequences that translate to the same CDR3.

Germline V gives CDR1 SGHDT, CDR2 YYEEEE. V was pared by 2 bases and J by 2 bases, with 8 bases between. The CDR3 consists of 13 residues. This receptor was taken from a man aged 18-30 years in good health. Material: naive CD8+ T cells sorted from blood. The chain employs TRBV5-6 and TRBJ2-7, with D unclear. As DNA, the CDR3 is TGTGCCAGCAGCTTCGGGCCTACCTACGAGCAGTACTTC. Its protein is CASSFGPTYEQYF.